Listed below are T cell receptor beta chains from one sample, sequenced in a study of shared clonotypes between healthy human individuals. Profiled with immunoSEQ multiplex PCR; TCRdb holds only in-frame clones, not every one. The sample holds roughly 1 million clones, about 77% seen once. The source material was memory CD4+ T cells sorted from blood. The receptors come from a man between 18 and 29 years old in good health. Both conserved end residues are part of each CDR3.

TRBV19	TRBJ2-7	16	CASSIDLQGRSYEQYF
TRBV9	TRBJ1-1	13	CASSLGVDTEAFF
TRBV5-1	TRBJ1-3	14	CASSFQDSGNTIYF
TRBV4-1	TRBJ1-6	15	CASSQEETGYSPLHF
TRBV6-1	TRBJ2-1	14	CASSEGGSFNEQFF
TRBV28	TRBJ1-5	13	CASHSYSNQPQHF
TRBV18	TRBJ1-1	17	CASSPTQLGRARTEAFF
TRBV2	TRBJ2-3	13	CASSGGPTPTQYF
TRBV6-6	TRBJ1-1	15	CASSYSIQGLAEAFF
TRBV2	TRBJ1-2	13	CASSAEGTSGYTF
TRBV10-3	TRBJ1-3	13	CAIQGIYGNTIYF
TRBV27	TRBJ2-7	15	CASSLGRGGFYEQYF
TRBV5-8	TRBJ1-5	12	CASSLAPQPQHF
TRBV5-1	TRBJ1-1	13	CASSRTGFPEAFF
TRBV5-1	TRBJ2-5	17	CASSLNTGTSIKETQYF
TRBV7-2	TRBJ1-4	15	CASSRAAGKFEKLFF
TRBV5-5	TRBJ1-5	15	CASSLVDGANQPQHF
TRBV11-2	TRBJ2-3	13	CASSSGSTDTQYF
TRBV28	TRBJ2-1	16	CASSSPSGGPYNEQFF
TRBV18	TRBJ1-1	14	CASSPKDMNTEAFF
TRBV30	TRBJ1-1	13	CAWSASGGTEAFF
TRBV10-2	TRBJ1-2	14	CASGQGRNNYGYTF